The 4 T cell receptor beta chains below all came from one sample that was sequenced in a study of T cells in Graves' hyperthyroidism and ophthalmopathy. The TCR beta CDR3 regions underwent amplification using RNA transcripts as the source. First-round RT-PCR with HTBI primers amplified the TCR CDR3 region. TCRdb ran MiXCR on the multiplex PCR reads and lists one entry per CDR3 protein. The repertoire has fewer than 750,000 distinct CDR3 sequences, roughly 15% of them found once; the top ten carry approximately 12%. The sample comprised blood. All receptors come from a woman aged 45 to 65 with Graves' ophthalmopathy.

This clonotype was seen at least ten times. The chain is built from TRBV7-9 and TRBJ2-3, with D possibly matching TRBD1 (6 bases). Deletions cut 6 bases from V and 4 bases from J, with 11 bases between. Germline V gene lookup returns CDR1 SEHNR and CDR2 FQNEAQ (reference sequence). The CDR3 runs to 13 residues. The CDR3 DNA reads TGTGCCAGCAGTACCGCAGGGGCAGATACGCAGTATTTT. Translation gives CASSTAGADTQYF.

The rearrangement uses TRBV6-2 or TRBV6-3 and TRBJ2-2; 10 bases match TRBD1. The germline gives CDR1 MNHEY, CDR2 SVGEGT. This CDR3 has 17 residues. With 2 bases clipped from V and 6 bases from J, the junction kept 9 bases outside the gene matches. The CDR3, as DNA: TGTGCCAGCAGTTACCCTCCGGGACAGGGGTTTTCCGGGGAGCTGTTTTTT. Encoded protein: CASSYPPGQGFSGELFF.

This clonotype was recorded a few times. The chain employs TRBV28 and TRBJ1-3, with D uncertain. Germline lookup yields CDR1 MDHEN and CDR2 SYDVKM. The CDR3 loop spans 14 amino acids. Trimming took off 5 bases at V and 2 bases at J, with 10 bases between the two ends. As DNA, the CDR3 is TGTGCCAGCAGTCGCGACATCGCTGGAAACACCATATATTTT. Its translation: CASSRDIAGNTIYF. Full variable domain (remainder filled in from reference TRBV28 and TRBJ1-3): DVKVTQSSRYLVKRTGEKVFLECVQDMDHENMFWYRQDPGLGLRLIYFSYDVKMKEKGDIPEGYSVSREKKERFSLILESASTNQTSMYLCASSRDIAGNTIYFGEGSWLTVV.

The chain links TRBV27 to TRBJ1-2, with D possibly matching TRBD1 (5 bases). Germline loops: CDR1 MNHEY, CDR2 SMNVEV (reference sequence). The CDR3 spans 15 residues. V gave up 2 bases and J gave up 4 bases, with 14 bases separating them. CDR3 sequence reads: CASSLDRRAGYGYTF. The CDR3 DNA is TGTGCCAGCAGTTTAGATCGCAGGGCCGGCTATGGCTACACCTTC.